One sample yielded the 2 T cell receptor beta chains listed below, sequenced in a study of Ad26.COV2.S vaccination and SARS-CoV-2 variants. Treatment of the sample: some 19 received Ad26.COV2.S at low or high dose, single or two shots; 5 received placebo; per-sample allocation not given. On day 63 after the first injection, vaccine and placebo recipients gave samples. The repertoire was sequenced with immunoSEQ multiplex PCR; TCRdb's copy has only in-frame clones and lacks some. The sample yields approximately 420,000 clones, 80% to 90% seen once. Material: peripheral blood, obtained in a trial of Ad26.COV2.S vaccine versus placebo. The receptors here all came from a person between 18 and 60 years old who received the Ad26.COV2.S COVID-19 vaccine or a placebo.

V and J are TRBV11-2 and TRBJ2-1; 8 bases line up with TRBD2. Germline V lookup: CDR1 SGHAT, CDR2 FQNNGV. This CDR3 comprises 16 residues. After removal of 1 base from V and 3 bases from J, the junction contained 5 bases not matched to a gene. The CDR3 nucleotides are TGTGCCAGCAGCTTAGCGGCGGGGGGCCTCTACAATGAGCAGTTCTTC. Protein product: CASSLAAGGLYNEQFF.

As DNA, the CDR3 is TGTGCCAGCAGAACATTAGGGACCGGGGAGCTGTTTTTT. Translated: CASRTLGTGELFF. J is TRBJ2-2 and V is TRBV3-1 (or the pseudogene TRBV3-2); D not certain. The CDR3 is 13 residues long. V lost 6 bases, J lost 5 bases, and 10 bases lay in between. CDR1 is LGHDT, CDR2 YNNKEL, per germline (reference sequence).